Listed here is a single TCR beta chain. Looked up from germline, CDR1 is MNHNY and CDR2 is SVGAGI (reference sequence). This CDR3 region has 14 residues. Trimming left V 5 bases short and J 1 base short, with 11 bases between. The sample belongs to a study of blood T cell repertoires in COVID-19. TCRdb's table, derived via immunoSEQ multiplex PCR, lists solely in-frame clones and lacks some. This table has about 110,000 clones, 84% appearing once. The sequence was obtained from a woman aged 45-65 years with acute or convalescent COVID-19. This chain links TRBV6-6 with TRBJ1-1; weak D call: TRBD1 (6 bases). The specimen sequenced was peripheral blood. CDR3 sequence: CASSHRAGNTEAFF. The CDR3 nucleotides are TGTGCCAGCAGTCACAGGGCAGGGAACACTGAAGCTTTCTTT.